These T cell receptor beta chains were read from a single sample in a study of T cell responses to AZD1222 COVID-19 vaccine. Some clones are missing from TCRdb's copy, which holds only in-frame ones; the method was immunoSEQ multiplex PCR. The sample has nearly 90,000 clones, about 91% seen once. The material sequenced was peripheral blood, taken 28 days after the second AZD1222 dose. These receptors were taken from an adult who received the AZD1222 COVID-19 vaccine. Each CDR3 is given with its conserved first and last residue. Fields, in order: D gene, V gene, J gene, clone size, CDR3 protein, CDR3 DNA. A D gene is named only where the DNA matches it firmly. Only some rows state a clone size, as once, few, many or a class for expanded clones.

.,TRBV28,TRBJ1-1,.,CASSLLVAEAFF,TGTGCCAGCAGTTTGCTGGTCGCTGAAGCTTTCTTT
.,TRBV7-3,TRBJ1-6,.,CASSPGGRGGNNSPLHF,TGTGCCAGCAGCCCCGGGGGTCGGGGGGGAAATAATTCACCCCTCCACTTT
.,TRBV20-1,TRBJ2-7,.,CSARFGYEQYF,TGCAGTGCTAGGTTCGGCTACGAGCAGTACTTC
TRBD1,TRBV6-1,TRBJ2-1,.,CASSEPPFEQGSFNEQFF,TGTGCCAGCAGTGAACCGCCCTTCGAACAGGGGTCCTTCAATGAGCAGTTCTTC
.,TRBV4-3,TRBJ1-3,.,CASSPSANSGNTIYF,TGCGCCAGCAGCCCCTCGGCAAATTCTGGAAACACCATATATTTT
TRBD2,TRBV7-8,TRBJ2-5,.,CASRRGVLGQETQYF,TGTGCCAGCAGGCGGGGGGTCTTAGGACAAGAGACCCAGTACTTC
.,TRBV2,TRBJ1-6,.,CASNPLKENSPLHF,TGTGCCAGCAACCCCCTTAAGGAGAATTCACCCCTCCACTTT
.,TRBV20-1,TRBJ1-2,.,CSAGEHLYTF,TGCAGTGCTGGGGAGCACCTCTACACCTTC
.,TRBV13,TRBJ1-1,.,CASSFIQGMNTEAFF,TGTGCCAGCAGCTTCATTCAGGGTATGAACACTGAAGCTTTCTTT
.,TRBV6-1,TRBJ1-2,.,CASSDGSGYTF,TGTGCCAGCAGTGACGGCAGTGGCTACACCTTC
.,TRBV6-5,TRBJ1-4,once,CASSYSAGANEKLFF,TGTGCCAGCAGTTACTCGGCGGGAGCTAATGAAAAACTGTTTTTT
TRBD2,TRBV2,TRBJ2-1,.,CASSELAGGVSSYNEQFF,TGTGCCAGCAGTGAACTAGCGGGGGGCGTGAGCTCCTACAATGAGCAGTTCTTC
.,TRBV3-1/TRBV3-2,TRBJ1-6,.,CASSQGGRNNSPLHF,TGTGCCAGCAGCCAAGGAGGGAGGAATAATTCACCCCTCCACTTT
.,TRBV11-3,TRBJ1-3,once,CASSSRQAGNTIYF,TGTGCCAGCAGCTCTAGGCAAGCTGGAAACACCATATATTTT
.,TRBV7-6,TRBJ1-2,.,CASSPRQDPNYGYTF,TGTGCCAGCAGCCCTCGACAGGATCCCAACTATGGCTACACCTTC
.,TRBV28,TRBJ1-2,.,CASSPTSSHYGYTF,TGTGCCAGCAGCCCAACATCAAGTCACTATGGCTACACCTTC
.,TRBV7-7,TRBJ2-2,.,CASSLLSGVATGTGELFF,TGTGCCAGCAGCTTACTCTCGGGGGTCGCAACGGGCACCGGGGAGCTGTTTTTT
.,TRBV12-3/TRBV12-4,TRBJ1-2,.,CASSLSPNYGYTF,TGTGCCAGCAGTTTGTCACCAAACTATGGCTACACCTTC
.,TRBV5-1,TRBJ2-7,.,CASSPGGGEQYF,TGCGCCAGCAGCCCGGGGGGCGGCGAGCAGTACTTC
.,TRBV11-3,TRBJ1-2,few,CASSAGVNYGYTF,TGTGCCAGCAGCGCAGGGGTTAACTATGGCTACACCTTC
.,TRBV18,TRBJ2-1,.,CASSTQPGGPWFF,TGTGCCAGCTCGACCCAACCGGGGGGCCCGTGGTTCTTC
TRBD1,TRBV6-5,TRBJ1-4,.,CASQRAGGGEKLFF,TGTGCCAGCCAAAGGGCAGGGGGAGGCGAAAAACTGTTTTTT
.,TRBV7-9,TRBJ1-2,.,CASSFNKHREDNYGYTF,TGTGCCAGCAGCTTTAATAAACACAGGGAAGATAACTATGGCTACACCTTC
.,TRBV3-1/TRBV3-2,TRBJ1-1,.,CASSQDDTEAFF,TGTGCCAGCAGCCAAGATGACACTGAAGCTTTCTTT
TRBD1,TRBV5-1,TRBJ1-5,.,CASSLGPGTGSQPQHF,TGCGCCAGCAGCTTGGGACCCGGGACAGGGAGTCAGCCCCAGCATTTT
TRBD1,TRBV10-1,TRBJ1-6,few,CASSEHKGQGFHNSPLHF,TGCGCCAGCAGTGAGCACAAGGGACAGGGCTTCCATAATTCACCCCTCCACTTT
.,TRBV18,TRBJ2-3,.,CASSPPERDTQYF,TGTGCCAGCTCACCACCGGAAAGAGATACGCAGTATTTT
.,TRBV4-3,TRBJ1-1,.,CASSSYLTGGNTEAFF,TGCGCCAGCAGCTCCTACCTGACAGGTGGTAACACTGAAGCTTTCTTT
.,TRBV9,TRBJ2-1,.,CASSWDGRPSDEQFF,TGTGCCAGCAGCTGGGACGGCAGACCGAGCGATGAGCAGTTCTTC
TRBD2,TRBV3-1/TRBV3-2,TRBJ2-2,.,CASRPGGGLVTGELFF,TGTGCCAGCAGACCTGGCGGGGGGCTGGTCACCGGGGAGCTGTTTTTT
TRBD2,TRBV20-1,TRBJ2-3,.,CSASSPSGWFLLDTQYF,TGCAGTGCTAGTAGCCCTAGCGGGTGGTTTTTGTTAGATACGCAGTATTTT
.,TRBV7-9,TRBJ1-4,.,CASTPTKGPRSTNEKLFF,TGTGCCAGCACCCCCACCAAGGGTCCCCGGTCAACTAATGAAAAACTGTTTTTT
TRBD1,TRBV19,TRBJ2-1,.,CASSRTGSYNEQFF,TGTGCCAGTAGTAGGACAGGGAGTTACAATGAGCAGTTCTTC
.,TRBV7-2,TRBJ1-1,.,CASSQGNTEAFF,TGTGCCAGCAGCCAGGGAAACACTGAAGCTTTCTTT
TRBD1,TRBV10-2,TRBJ2-1,.,CASSEAGGLVNEQFF,TGCGCCAGCAGTGAGGCAGGGGGCTTGGTCAATGAGCAGTTCTTC
.,TRBV7-3,TRBJ2-1,.,CASSYIGDNYNEQFF,TGTGCCAGCAGTTACATCGGGGACAACTACAATGAGCAGTTCTTC
TRBD1,TRBV5-8,TRBJ2-5,once,CASSPLTGDGETQYF,TGTGCCAGCAGCCCCCTGACAGGGGACGGCGAGACCCAGTACTTC
.,TRBV19,TRBJ1-1,.,CASSMVVRGGTEAFF,TGTGCCAGTAGTATGGTCGTAAGGGGGGGCACTGAAGCTTTCTTT
TRBD1,TRBV5-1,TRBJ1-1,.,CASSLNRGVNTEAFF,TGCGCCAGCAGCCTCAACAGGGGGGTGAACACTGAAGCTTTCTTT
TRBD2,TRBV7-9,TRBJ2-7,.,CASSSAGGTYEQYF,TGTGCCAGCAGCTCGGCGGGGGGAACCTACGAGCAGTACTTC
.,TRBV19,TRBJ1-5,.,CASSPSDSQSNQPQHF,TGTGCCAGTAGTCCTTCGGACAGTCAGTCCAATCAGCCCCAGCATTTT
.,TRBV10-1,TRBJ2-1,.,CASSESGGRGLGNEQFF,TGCGCCAGCAGTGAGTCTGGGGGCAGGGGCCTTGGCAATGAGCAGTTCTTC
.,TRBV2,TRBJ2-5,.,CASSEGLVRVETQYF,TGTGCCAGCAGTGAAGGACTTGTCAGGGTAGAGACCCAGTACTTC
.,TRBV25-1,TRBJ1-2,once,CATRGNSNYGYTF,TGTGCCACCCGGGGCAATTCAAACTATGGCTACACCTTC
TRBD2,TRBV28,TRBJ2-7,.,CASSLAGERREQYF,TGTGCCAGCAGTCTAGCGGGGGAGCGTCGAGAGCAGTACTTC
.,TRBV29-1,TRBJ1-2,.,CSAQGRLYGYTF,TGCAGCGCTCAGGGGAGGCTCTATGGCTACACCTTC
TRBD2,TRBV30,TRBJ2-2,once,CAWRGLAGALTGELFF,TGTGCCTGGAGGGGACTAGCGGGGGCCCTCACCGGGGAGCTGTTTTTT
TRBD1,TRBV6-5,TRBJ1-5,once,CASSPQGAFNQPQHF,TGTGCCAGCAGCCCGCAGGGGGCGTTCAATCAGCCCCAGCATTTT
.,TRBV3-1/TRBV3-2,TRBJ1-2,.,CASSQDFSRLTGINGYTF,TGTGCCAGCAGCCAAGATTTTTCGCGACTCACAGGGATAAATGGCTACACCTTC
.,TRBV6-5,TRBJ1-2,.,CASSLGTSNYGYTF,TGTGCCAGCAGCCTTGGGACGTCTAACTATGGCTACACCTTC
.,TRBV6-4,TRBJ2-2,.,CASSEGGTGELFF,TGTGCCAGCAGTGAGGGGGGCACCGGGGAGCTGTTTTTT
TRBD2,TRBV28,TRBJ2-1,.,CATRGLAGHNEQFF,TGTGCCACCAGGGGCCTAGCGGGACACAATGAGCAGTTCTTC
TRBD1,TRBV14,TRBJ1-4,few,CASSQWDRGGEKLFF,TGTGCCAGCAGCCAATGGGACAGGGGAGGAGAAAAACTGTTTTTT
TRBD1,TRBV4-3,TRBJ2-4,.,CASSQGFDRGLAKNIQYF,TGCGCCAGCAGCCAAGGATTTGACAGGGGGCTAGCCAAAAACATTCAGTACTTC
.,TRBV30,TRBJ2-7,.,CAWSVLSSYEQYF,TGTGCCTGGAGTGTGTTGAGCTCCTACGAGCAGTACTTC